This T cell receptor beta chain derives from a study of blood T cell repertoires in COVID-19. About the study: The United States, Italy and Spain were the sources of the acute and convalescent COVID-19 samples. Sources were T cells, B-cell-depleted T cells, or PBMCs; the material itself was cDNA or gDNA.

Trimming shortened V by 1 base and J by 3 bases, and 12 bases separated the two germline ends. The CDR3 spans 15 residues. Germline CDR1 reads SGHNT; CDR2 reads YENEEA. Authors' processing steps: Reference gene primer amplification gave estimated nucleated cell counts. The repertoire was sequenced with immunoSEQ multiplex PCR; TCRdb's copy has only in-frame clones and lacks some. From that table come the V and J calls and clone size; the DNA was used to work out D and trimming. The top ten clones hold 13% of a sample with 100,000 or so clones, 70% to 90% of them seen once. This receptor was identified in a man between 50 and 59 years old with active or convalescent COVID-19. The sequencing input was peripheral blood. The J gene is TRBJ1-2, the V gene TRBV11-3, with a possible D match to TRBD1 (6 bases). The CDR3 protein is CASSLGQGPDYGYTF. The CDR3, as DNA: TGTGCCAGCAGCTTAGGTCAGGGGCCGGACTATGGCTACACCTTC.